This note documents a single T cell receptor beta chain sequence. The data derive from a study of blood T cell repertoires in COVID-19. Profiling relied on immunoSEQ multiplex PCR, and the TCRdb table lists in-frame clones only, not all of them. The sample includes tens of thousands of clones, 70% to 90% of them seen just once. The CDR3 is 16 amino acids. The germline V gene encodes CDR1 MNHEY and CDR2 SVGEGT. V lost 4 bases to trimming and J lost 6 bases; unmatched junction nucleotides: 12. The sequence was collected from a man aged 60 to 75 with active or convalescent COVID-19. This chain connects TRBV6-2 or TRBV6-3 to TRBJ2-3; 8 bases match TRBD2. Sequencing input: peripheral blood. The DNA of the CDR3 is TGTGCCAGCAGTTCTCATCTAGCGGGTGCGAGGGATACGCAGTATTTT. This codes for CASSSHLAGARDTQYF.